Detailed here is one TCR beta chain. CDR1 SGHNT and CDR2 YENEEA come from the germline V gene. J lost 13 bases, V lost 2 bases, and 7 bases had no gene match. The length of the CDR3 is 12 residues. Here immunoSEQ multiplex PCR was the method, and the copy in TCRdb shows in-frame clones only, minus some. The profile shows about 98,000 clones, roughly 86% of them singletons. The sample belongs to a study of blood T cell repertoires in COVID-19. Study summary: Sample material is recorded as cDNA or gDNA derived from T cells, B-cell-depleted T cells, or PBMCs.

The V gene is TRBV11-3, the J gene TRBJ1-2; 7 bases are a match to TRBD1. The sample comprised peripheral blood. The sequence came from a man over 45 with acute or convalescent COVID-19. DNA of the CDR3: TGTGCCAGCAGCTTAAGCAGGGGGGCATCCACCTTC. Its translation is CASSLSRGASTF.